A selection of T cell receptor beta chains follows, all from one sample in a study of T cell responses to AZD1222 COVID-19 vaccine. Assay: immunoSEQ multiplex PCR; the TCRdb copy retains only in-frame clones and omits some. The repertoire consists of 130,000 to 150,000 clones, with approximately 90% occurring once and the leading ten covering roughly 2.8%. The material sequenced was peripheral blood, taken on day 0 of AZD1222 vaccination. The origin of the receptors is an adult in good health. Each CDR3 is given with its conserved first and last residue. A D gene is named only where the DNA matches it firmly. Clone size is stated in some rows and not others, as once, few, many or a class when expanded.

abundance | j_gene | d_gene | v_gene | CDR3aa | CDR3nt
few | TRBJ1-2 | TRBD1 | TRBV19 | CASSFRGGATDYGYTF | TGTGCCAGTAGCTTCCGAGGGGGCGCAACGGACTATGGCTACACCTTC
. | TRBJ1-5 | . | TRBV27 | CASSLKGSFPPQHF | TGTGCCAGCAGTTTAAAGGGGTCCTTTCCCCCCCAGCATTTT
once | TRBJ1-2 | . | TRBV4-3 | CASSLRDGNYGYTF | TGCGCCAGCAGCCTCCGGGACGGAAACTATGGCTACACCTTC
. | TRBJ2-5 | TRBD1 | TRBV11-3 | CASSQRDRGLETQYF | TGTGCCAGCAGCCAGAGGGACAGGGGGCTTGAGACCCAGTACTTC
. | TRBJ1-2 | TRBD1 | TRBV2 | CASRVGQGIRLGYTF | TGTGCCAGCAGGGTGGGACAGGGGATCCGCCTGGGCTACACCTTC
. | TRBJ2-3 | . | TRBV7-9 | CASSRGLSTDTQYF | TGTGCCAGCAGTAGAGGACTCAGCACAGATACGCAGTATTTT
. | TRBJ2-7 | . | TRBV7-9 | CASSPGRGVYEQYF | TGTGCCAGCAGCCCGGGACGTGGGGTATACGAGCAGTACTTC
. | TRBJ2-7 | . | TRBV5-1 | CASSLALVPSYEQYF | TGCGCCAGCAGCTTGGCGTTAGTCCCTAGCTACGAGCAGTACTTC
. | TRBJ2-7 | . | TRBV7-9 | CASSFSYEQYF | TGTGCCAGCAGCTTCAGCTACGAGCAGTACTTC
. | TRBJ1-2 | . | TRBV7-2 | CASSGDPWGYGYTF | TGTGCCAGCAGCGGGGACCCTTGGGGCTATGGCTACACCTTC
. | TRBJ2-1 | TRBD2 | TRBV4-1 | CASSQVRATSGRVSYNEQFF | TGCGCCAGCAGCCAAGTACGGGCGACTAGCGGGAGGGTCTCCTACAATGAGCAGTTCTTC
. | TRBJ1-3 | . | TRBV6-5 | CASSYAFTGNTIYF | TGTGCCAGCAGTTACGCCTTTACTGGAAACACCATATATTTT
. | TRBJ2-2 | . | TRBV2 | CAKKDRNTGELFF | TGTGCCAAAAAAGACAGGAACACCGGGGAGCTGTTTTTT
. | TRBJ2-7 | TRBD2 | TRBV12-5 | CASGLAPPAGGPYEQYF | TGTGCTAGTGGTTTGGCCCCACCGGCGGGGGGGCCCTACGAGCAGTACTTC
. | TRBJ1-4 | . | TRBV6-5 | CASTPKWATNEKLFF | TGTGCCAGCACTCCCAAGTGGGCGACTAATGAAAAACTGTTTTTT
. | TRBJ1-2 | . | TRBV10-3 | CAISTDRVSGYTF | TGTGCCATCAGCACCGACAGAGTGAGCGGCTACACCTTC
. | TRBJ1-4 | . | TRBV10-3 | CAISESTPGNGEKLFF | TGTGCCATCAGTGAGTCGACGCCGGGCAACGGGGAAAAACTGTTTTTT
. | TRBJ2-7 | . | TRBV5-1 | CASRSYEQYF | TGCGCCAGCAGGTCCTACGAGCAGTACTTC
. | TRBJ1-1 | TRBD1 | TRBV19 | CASSAGQGALNTEAFF | TGTGCCAGTAGTGCCGGACAGGGGGCTTTGAACACTGAAGCTTTCTTT
. | TRBJ2-1 | TRBD2 | TRBV6-5 | CASTPGTRSAEQFF | TGTGCCAGCACCCCCGGGACTAGGAGTGCTGAGCAGTTCTTC
. | TRBJ1-2 | . | TRBV29-1 | CSVGTAFNYGYTF | TGCAGCGTTGGGACAGCCTTTAACTATGGCTACACCTTC
. | TRBJ2-3 | TRBD2 | TRBV4-2 | CASSQDASGGLLLTQYF | TGTGCCAGCAGCCAAGATGCTAGCGGGGGCCTTCTTCTTACGCAGTATTTT
. | TRBJ1-1 | . | TRBV7-3 | CASSLGQIMNTEAFF | TGTGCCAGCAGCTTAGGGCAGATCATGAACACTGAAGCTTTCTTT
. | TRBJ2-1 | . | TRBV7-9 | CASSLLGYNEQFF | TGTGCCAGCAGCCTCCTCGGTTACAATGAGCAGTTCTTC
. | TRBJ1-1 | . | TRBV12-3/TRBV12-4 | CASSFRDYTEAFF | TGTGCCAGCAGTTTCCGGGATTACACTGAAGCTTTCTTT
. | TRBJ2-3 | TRBD1 | TRBV27 | CASSSKTGSDTQYF | TGTGCCAGCAGTTCAAAGACAGGGTCAGATACGCAGTATTTT
. | TRBJ1-5 | TRBD1 | TRBV7-9 | CASRPGQGSQPQHF | TGTGCCAGCAGACCCGGACAGGGAAGCCAGCCCCAGCATTTT
. | TRBJ2-3 | . | TRBV19 | CASSSRGVGTDTQYF | TGTGCCAGTAGTAGTAGGGGGGTCGGCACAGATACGCAGTATTTT
. | TRBJ1-5 | TRBD1 | TRBV7-9 | CASSLGQGGSNQPQHF | TGTGCCAGCAGCTTAGGACAGGGGGGTAGCAATCAGCCCCAGCATTTT
. | TRBJ2-5 | . | TRBV6-5 | CASSSLGDQETQYF | TGTGCCAGCAGTTCTTTGGGTGACCAAGAGACCCAGTACTTC
few | TRBJ2-1 | TRBD2 | TRBV4-1 | CASRQGLAGNNEQFF | TGCGCCAGCCGACAGGGACTAGCGGGAAACAATGAGCAGTTCTTC
. | TRBJ2-7 | TRBD1 | TRBV10-1 | CASSGTASYERRNEQYF | TGCGCCAGCAGCGGGACAGCTTCCTACGAGCGCCGGAACGAGCAGTACTTC